One and the same sample provided the 8 T cell receptor beta chains below, sequenced in a study of CD8 T cells in ankylosing spondylitis. No antigens are known for them. TCRdb re-analysed the 5' RACE reads in MiXCR, keeping a single row per CDR3 protein. The table shows hundreds of thousands of distinct CDR3 sequences, with approximately 16% occurring only once. General study findings and limits: About 8 highly homologous variants made up a TCR beta motif, and this motif appeared characteristic of ankylosing spondylitis blood.

The sequenced sample consisted of blood, either unsorted or a sorted T cell fraction (not recorded which). Every receptor here comes from a male donor with ankylosing spondylitis.

This clonotype was seen a few times. This chain uses TRBV11-2 with TRBJ2-1; D is uncertain. Germline lookup yields CDR1 SGHAT and CDR2 FQNNGV. V gave up 1 base and J gave up 8 bases, with 15 bases separating them. The CDR3 runs to 15 residues. As DNA, the CDR3 is TGTGCCAGCAGCTTAGGGATAACCTCATCTGATGAGCAGTTCTTC. Translated, it gives CASSLGITSSDEQFF.

This clonotype occurred a few times. CDR3 sequence: CASSLGPSGSVYEQFF. The CDR3 DNA reads TGTGCCAGCAGCTTAGGTCCCAGCGGGAGTGTCTATGAGCAGTTCTTC. V gene TRBV7-9 combines with J gene TRBJ2-1, with TRBD2 identical over 8 bases. The CDR3 consists of 16 residues. Unmatched junction bases numbered 10, after V lost 1 base and J lost 8 bases. Germline CDR1 reads SEHNR; CDR2 reads FQNEAQ (reference sequence). Drawing the rest from reference TRBV7-9 and TRBJ2-1, the complete variable domain is DTGVSQNPRHKITKRGQNVTFRCDPISEHNRLYWYRQTLGQGPEFLTYFQNEAQLEKSRLLSDRFSAERPKGSFSTLEIQRTEQGDSAMYLCASSLGPSGSVYEQFFGPGTRLTVL.

The chain is built from TRBV10-3 and TRBJ2-3; D assignment may be TRBD1 or TRBD2 (6 bases each). The germline V gene has CDR1 ENHRY and CDR2 SYGVKD. The CDR3 spans 11 residues. V lost 11 bases, J lost 11 bases, and 17 bases lay in between. The CDR3 reads CAAGGPQVQYF. The DNA for the CDR3 is TGTGCCGCCGGGGGCCCCCAGGTGCAGTATTTT.

This clonotype was counted many times. The V and J genes are TRBV12-3 or TRBV12-4 and TRBJ2-6; weak D call: TRBD2 (6 bases). Trimming pared 1 base from V and 3 bases from J, leaving 13 bases between. The CDR3 has 17 amino acids. CDR3 residues: CASSLGGAGNGANVLTF. The CDR3, as DNA: TGTGCCAGCAGTTTAGGGGGTGCGGGAAATGGGGCCAACGTCCTGACTTTC.

This clonotype was seen a handful of times. This chain connects TRBV5-1 to TRBJ2-7, with D unresolved. Trimming pared 0 bases from V and 2 bases from J, leaving 6 bases between. The CDR3 loop spans 13 amino acids. CDR1 is SGHRS and CDR2 is YFSETQ in the germline V gene. The CDR3 protein is CASSLDITYEQYF. The DNA of the CDR3 is TGCGCCAGCAGCTTGGACATTACCTACGAGCAGTACTTC.

The V and J genes are TRBV14 and TRBJ2-7; 14 nucleotides match TRBD2. The CDR3 sequence is 15 residues long. V was clipped by 4 bases and J by 3 bases; unmatched bases: 2. Germline assignment: CDR1 SGHDN and CDR2 FVKESK. The CDR3 nucleotides are TGTGCCAGCAGCCTAGGGACTAGCGGGGGCTACGAGCAGTACTTC. Translation: CASSLGTSGGYEQYF.

In its sample, this clonotype was seen many times. This chain links TRBV12-3 or TRBV12-4 with TRBJ1-1; D might be TRBD1 (5 bases). Trimming removed 3 bases from V and 6 bases from J, with 8 bases in between. This CDR3 region has 12 residues. The CDR3 region has the DNA TGTGCCAGCAGTTTTGGGGGTCCTGAAGCTTTCTTT. Its protein product is CASSFGGPEAFF.

The chain joins TRBV9 to TRBJ2-2, with D perhaps TRBD1 (6 bases). The CDR3 covers 14 residues. CDR1 is SGDLS, CDR2 YYNGEE, per germline. Deletions cut 3 bases from V and 0 bases from J, with 6 bases between. The CDR3 DNA is TGTGCCAGCAGCGACAGGGCGAACACCGGGGAGCTGTTTTTT. Protein sequence: CASSDRANTGELFF.